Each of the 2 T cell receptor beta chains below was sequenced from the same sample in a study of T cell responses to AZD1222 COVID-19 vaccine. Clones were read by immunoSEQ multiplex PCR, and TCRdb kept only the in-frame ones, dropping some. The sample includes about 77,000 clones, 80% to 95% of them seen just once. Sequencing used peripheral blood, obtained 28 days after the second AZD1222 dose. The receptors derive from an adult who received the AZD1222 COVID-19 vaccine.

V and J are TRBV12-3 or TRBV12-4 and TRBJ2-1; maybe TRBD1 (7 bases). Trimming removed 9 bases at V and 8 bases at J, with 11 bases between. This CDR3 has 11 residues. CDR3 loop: CASRRGHEQFF. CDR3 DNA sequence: TGTGCCAGTAGGAGGGGGCATGAGCAGTTCTTC.

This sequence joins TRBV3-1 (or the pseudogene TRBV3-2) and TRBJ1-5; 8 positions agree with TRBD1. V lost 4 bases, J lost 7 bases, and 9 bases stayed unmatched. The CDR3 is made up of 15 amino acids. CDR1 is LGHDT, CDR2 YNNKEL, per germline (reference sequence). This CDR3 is CASSLGQGARQPQHF. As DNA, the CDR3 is TGTGCCAGCAGCCTCGGGCAGGGGGCACGGCAGCCCCAGCATTTT.